The following is a TCR beta chain sequence with its context. Its target is unknown. 10^5 naive or memory CD4+ cells were cultured with CEF peptides for under 12 days. TCRdb keeps only in-frame clones here, not all; method: immunoSEQ multiplex PCR. The sample holds about 36,000 clones; just over 75% are singletons and the top ten take roughly 2.8%. This CDR3 is 14 amino acids long. Germline loops: CDR1 MNHEY, CDR2 SVGEGT. V was cut by 5 bases and J by 3 bases, with 13 bases left in between. These data come from a study of CD4 T cells in relation to SARS-CoV-2 and coronaviruses. The wider study: After roughly 11 days of antigen culture, PBMC TCR beta CDR3s were sequenced. Findings of the study overall: Memory recall responses, not primary responses primed in culture, are what the assay detects. Compared with monoreactive clones, crossreactive clones showed significantly weaker SARS-CoV-2 expansion.

The chain has TRBV6-2 or TRBV6-3 and TRBJ1-1; no clear D gene. Sequencing used memory CD4+ T cells from PBMCs, cultured in vitro. The origin of this receptor is an adult with COVID-19. The CDR3 sequence: CASSLPLTHTEAFF. The CDR3 DNA reads TGTGCCAGCAGTCTCCCCTTAACGCACACTGAAGCTTTCTTT.